These 24 T cell receptor beta chains share one sample of origin, sequenced in a study of shared clonotypes between healthy human individuals (dated by TCRdb to 2020 to 2021). Library preparation was by the immunoSEQ multiplex PCR assay. The source is immuneACCESS, and TCRdb retained only in-frame sequences with V and J called. Part of the clones is not carried over; for the studies checked, unresolved V genes explain less than half of this, and the remainder is unexplained. A total of some 350,000 clones appear in this sample, approximately 79% of them only once. The ten most abundant clones make up approximately 10% of the sample. The sample was memory CD4+ T cells sorted from blood. Explained via the paper, the cell subset or site label denotes: CD45RA-negative fraction. The receptors were gathered from a man aged 25 to 45 in good health.

The chain combines TRBV4-2 with TRBJ2-7; D not certain. Trimming left V 3 bases short and J 2 bases short, with 14 bases between. The germline CDR1 and CDR2 sequences are LGHNA and YNFKEQ. The CDR3 length is 15 residues. CDR3 sequence: CASSQRSSLPYEQYF. CDR3 bases: TGTGCCAGCAGCCAGAGGTCGAGCCTCCCCTACGAGCAGTACTTC.

This rearrangement joins TRBV4-1 to TRBJ1-4, with unresolved D. Trimming stripped 0 bases from V and 8 bases from J, with 13 bases between. The CDR3 covers 15 residues. Germline lookup yields CDR1 MGHRA and CDR2 YSYEKL. DNA for the CDR3: TGCGCCAGCAGCCAAGATGGTCGGTGGGAGGAAAAACTGTTTTTT. Its protein product is CASSQDGRWEEKLFF.

Details on this clone: The identical CDR3 is also encoded by other nucleotide sequences in the sample. J is TRBJ2-7 and V is TRBV18, with 9 nucleotides matching TRBD1. J gave up 5 bases and V 2 bases, and 7 bases lay outside the gene matches. The CDR3 loop spans 15 amino acids. Germline CDR1 and CDR2: KGHSH and LQKENI. The CDR3 coding sequence is TGTGCCAGCTCACCATTAGGACAGGGGTCCCACGAGCAGTACTTC. Residues: CASSPLGQGSHEQYF.

Many counts were recorded for this clone. The rearrangement uses TRBV27 and TRBJ2-1; no definite D call. This CDR3 contains 13 residues. Germline V lookup: CDR1 MNHEY, CDR2 SMNVEV (reference sequence). The V end was cut by 6 bases, the J end by 7 bases, with 13 bases between. The CDR3 loop reads CASSRWTGNEQFF. CDR3 DNA: TGTGCCAGCAGCCGCTGGACCGGGAATGAGCAGTTCTTC.

This sequence joins TRBV6-1 and TRBJ1-1, with no clear D. CDR1 is MNHNS, CDR2 SASEGT, per germline. The length of the CDR3 is 12 residues. V lost 8 bases and J lost 0, with 7 bases in between. In nucleotides, the CDR3 is TGTGCCAGCCGGACGGTGAACACTGAAGCTTTCTTT. Protein sequence: CASRTVNTEAFF.

The chain carries TRBV12-5 and TRBJ2-1, with D unresolved. Germline loops: CDR1 LGHNT, CDR2 FRNRAP. This CDR3 contains 11 residues. V lost 3 bases to trimming and J lost 5 bases, with 2 bases between them. The CDR3 loop is CASGFHNEQFF. CDR3 in DNA: TGTGCTAGTGGTTTCCACAATGAGCAGTTCTTC.

V is TRBV5-8 and J is TRBJ2-5; D is uncertain. The germline V gene encodes CDR1 SGHTS and CDR2 YDEGEE. V was trimmed by 2 bases and J by 2 bases, leaving 10 bases between them. This CDR3 is built from 14 residues. The CDR3 spells CASSLIGTQETQYF. CDR3 coding DNA: TGTGCCAGCAGCTTAATAGGAACGCAAGAGACCCAGTACTTC.

In regard to this clone: Other DNA variants within this sample encode the same CDR3. V gene TRBV4-3 combines with J gene TRBJ1-2, with TRBD1 matching over 10 bases. The ends lost 1 base at V and 8 bases at J; junction bases unmatched: 13. Germline V gene lookup returns CDR1 LGHNA and CDR2 YSLEER. This CDR3 spans 17 amino acids. The CDR3 here is CASSQGAAGQGRYGYTF. The CDR3, as DNA: TGCGCCAGCAGCCAAGGGGCTGCGGGACAGGGGCGGTACGGCTACACCTTC.

The chain combines TRBV2 with TRBJ2-1; either TRBD1 or TRBD2 may supply D (5 bases each). From germline, CDR1 is SNHLY and CDR2 FYNNEI. The CDR3 is 14 residues long. V was cut by 4 bases and J by 3 bases, with 10 bases left in between. CDR3 nucleotide sequence: TGTGCCAGCAGTGTCCGTGGGGGCTACAATGAGCAGTTCTTC. Protein: CASSVRGGYNEQFF.

This clone is a singleton in its sample. The chain joins TRBV7-2 to TRBJ2-7, with 8 nucleotides matching TRBD2. The CDR3 length is 15 residues. J lost 5 bases, V lost 1 base, and 7 bases had no gene match. Germline CDR1 SGHTA, CDR2 FQGNSA. This CDR3 is CASSLVLAVRHEQYF. Here the CDR3 DNA reads TGTGCCAGCAGCTTAGTACTAGCGGTGAGACACGAGCAGTACTTC.

This chain links TRBV5-5 with TRBJ2-6; the match to TRBD1 covers 8 bases. Germline CDR1 is SGHKS and CDR2 is YYEKEE (reference sequence). With 3 bases clipped from V and 1 base from J, the junction kept 6 bases outside the gene matches. The CDR3 consists of 17 residues. CDR3 amino acids: CASSSTGARSGANVLTF. The CDR3 DNA reads TGTGCCAGCAGCTCGACAGGGGCGCGGTCTGGGGCCAACGTCCTGACTTTC.

This clone appeared a few times. The gene calls are TRBV5-3 and TRBJ2-3, with D possibly being TRBD1 or TRBD2 (5 bases each). TRBV5-3 is annotated as an ORF whose role is uncertain. V lost 1 base and J lost 7, with 7 bases in between. The CDR3 loop spans 12 amino acids. DNA of the CDR3: TGTGCCAGAAGCTTGTGGGGGAATACGCAGTATTTT. It is translated as CARSLWGNTQYF.

This clone occurred a few times. The chain carries TRBV14 and TRBJ1-5; D is unresolved. The germline V gene encodes CDR1 SGHDN and CDR2 FVKESK. CDR3 length: 13 amino acids. V was clipped by 3 bases and J by 7 bases, with 10 bases between them. The CDR3 loop is CASSQGIRQPQHF. DNA for the CDR3: TGTGCCAGCAGCCAGGGAATACGGCAGCCCCAGCATTTT.

This clone turned up a few times. This chain links TRBV5-1 with TRBJ2-3; D is undetermined. The CDR3 has 15 residues. Germline lookup yields CDR1 SGHRS and CDR2 YFSETQ. V shed 0 bases and J shed 5 bases, with 13 bases lying between them. The CDR3 sequence: CASSLAGRVVDTQYF. The DNA of the CDR3 is TGCGCCAGCAGCTTGGCCGGTAGGGTGGTAGATACGCAGTATTTT.

This chain links TRBV7-2 with TRBJ2-5; D gene ambiguous. The DNA end is a closer match to TRBJ2-7, so the J assignment may be wrong. The germline gives CDR1 SGHTA, CDR2 FQGNSA. The CDR3 runs to 13 residues. CDR3 in amino acids: CASTEGYSYEQYF. As DNA, the CDR3 is TGTGCCAGCACCGAAGGTTACTCCTACGAGCAGTACTTC.

The rearrangement links TRBV7-2 to TRBJ1-4; weak D call: TRBD1 (5 bases). The length of the CDR3 is 15 residues. Trimming took 4 bases from V and 3 from J, leaving 12 bases between them. The germline gives CDR1 SGHTA, CDR2 FQGNSA. CDR3 region: CASSSSGLANEKLFF. DNA of the CDR3: TGTGCCAGCAGCTCGTCAGGGTTGGCTAATGAAAAACTGTTTTTT.

This clone was detected once. The gene calls are TRBV11-2 and TRBJ2-1, with D possibly being TRBD2 (5 bases). V dropped 3 bases and J dropped 5 bases, with 8 bases sitting between them. The V gene's germline CDR1 is SGHAT and CDR2 FQNNGV. The CDR3 totals 13 residues. CDR3 amino acids: CASSFERNNEQFF. CDR3 bases: TGTGCCAGCAGCTTTGAGCGGAACAATGAGCAGTTCTTC.

This clone has ten or more counts. Other nucleotide sequences from this sample produce the same CDR3. CDR3 region: CASEQANYGYTF. The CDR3 region has the DNA TGTGCCAGCGAGCAAGCTAACTATGGCTACACCTTC. The J gene is TRBJ1-2, the V gene TRBV2; D is ambiguous. V lost 8 bases and J lost 0, with 7 bases in between. This CDR3 is built from 12 residues. CDR1 is SNHLY, CDR2 FYNNEI, per germline.

CDR3 loop: CASINTGSEAFF. DNA of the CDR3: TGTGCCAGCATCAATACAGGGTCAGAAGCTTTCTTT. V usage is TRBV21-1 and J usage is TRBJ1-1; the table's D call, TRBD1, has no DNA check behind it. TRBV21-1 is designated a pseudogene. The CDR3 sequence is 12 residues long.

The V and J genes are TRBV7-2 and TRBJ2-3; 7 bases are a match to TRBD2. The trim removed 4 bases at V and 0 bases at J, leaving 4 bases unmatched. The CDR3 has 15 amino acids. In germline, CDR1 is SGHTA, CDR2 FQGNSA. CDR3 coding DNA: TGTGCCAGCAGCTCCCAGCGGGGAAGCACAGATACGCAGTATTTT. It codes for CASSSQRGSTDTQYF. The variable domain in full, with the rest retrieved from reference TRBV7-2 and TRBJ2-3, is GAGVSQSPSNKVTEKGKDVELRCDPISGHTALYWYRQSLGQGLEFLIYFQGNSAPDKSGLPSDRFSAERTGGSVSTLTIQRTQQEDSAVYLCASSSQRGSTDTQYFGPGTRLTVL.

The sample holds a few counts of this clone. Compared with germline, one end of the junction differs, possibly owing to a read error. The V gene is TRBV5-1, the J gene TRBJ2-7, with TRBD2 identical over 11 bases. The CDR3 length is 16 residues. Germline-derived CDR1 and CDR2 are SGHRS and YFSETQ. DNA of the CDR3: TGCGCCAGCAACCCTGACCCTGGACTAGCGGGCACATCGTCCCTCTTC. It specifies CASNPDPGLAGTSSLF.

The chain couples TRBV11-2 to TRBJ2-4, with a tentative D call TRBD2 (6 bases). Germline-derived CDR1 and CDR2 are SGHAT and FQNNGV. CDR3 size: 14 residues. Trimming took 2 bases from V and 9 from J, leaving 14 bases between them. CDR3 bases: TGTGCCAGCAGCTTACAGACTAGTAATCGCATTCAGTACTTC. Translated: CASSLQTSNRIQYF.

This sequence joins TRBV7-2 and TRBJ2-3, with D perhaps given as TRBD1 or TRBD2 (5 bases each). The CDR3 sequence is 17 residues long. Looked up from germline, CDR1 is SGHTA and CDR2 is FQGNSA. V lost 2 bases and J lost 2, with 17 bases in between. The CDR3 nucleotides are TGTGCCAGCAGCTTAAAGGACACCACTAGATACACAGATACGCAGTATTTT. Translated: CASSLKDTTRYTDTQYF.

The genes are TRBV5-1 and TRBJ2-3; D is undetermined. Germline V gene data show CDR1 as SGHRS and CDR2 as YFSETQ. The V end lost 0 bases, the J end lost 4 bases, and 9 bases lay between the germline ends. The CDR3 length is 14 residues. The chain's CDR3 is CASSLVGASDTQYF. CDR3 bases: TGCGCCAGCAGCTTGGTCGGAGCATCAGATACGCAGTATTTT.